The 27 T cell receptor beta chains reported below all come from one sample, sequenced in a study of HIV-infected patients and healthy controls. Reverse transcription used approximately 500 ng RNA and constant-region primers for alpha and beta. Using multiplexing indices, alpha and beta chain libraries were generated apart by chain-specific third strand synthesis. TCRdb independently ran MiXCR on the 5' RACE reads; one entry per CDR3 protein. Of about 18,000 distinct CDR3 sequences detected, around 8.2% appear once; the ten largest clones hold approximately 7.1%. No cell fractionation was done, so the repertoire covers all unsorted peripheral blood T cells. Material: blood. The receptors stem from an adult in good health.

The rearrangement links TRBV6-1 to TRBJ2-6; 7 positions agree with TRBD2. Germline V CDR1 and CDR2: MNHNS, SASEGT. With V trimmed by 11 bases and J by 0 bases, 10 bases remained unmatched. The CDR3 consists of 16 residues. The CDR3 reads CAGAGGGDSGANVLTF. The DNA for the CDR3 is TGTGCCGGCGCTGGGGGGGGGGACTCTGGGGCCAACGTCCTGACTTTC.

This clonotype was counted many times. The rearrangement links TRBV28 to TRBJ2-1; 8 bases agree with TRBD2. The CDR3 spans 15 residues. Germline loops: CDR1 MDHEN, CDR2 SYDVKM. Trimming took 2 bases from V and 8 from J; bases not matched to a gene: 8. DNA for the CDR3: TGTGCCAGCAGTTTAGGGTCGGGGACTAGACATGAGCAGTTCTTC. It specifies CASSLGSGTRHEQFF. The variable domain in full, completed from reference TRBV28 and TRBJ2-1, reads DVKVTQSSRYLVKRTGEKVFLECVQDMDHENMFWYRQDPGLGLRLIYFSYDVKMKEKGDIPEGYSVSREKKERFSLILESASTNQTSMYLCASSLGSGTRHEQFFGPGTRLTVL.

This chain uses TRBV5-1 with TRBJ1-5; no clear D. Germline V lookup: CDR1 SGHRS, CDR2 YFSETQ. V was cut by 0 bases and J by 0 bases, with 7 bases left in between. The CDR3 extends over 15 amino acids. This CDR3 is CASSLGPASNQPQHF. The CDR3 nucleotides are TGCGCCAGCAGCTTGGGCCCCGCTAGCAATCAGCCCCAGCATTTT. The full variable domain, its missing parts supplied by reference TRBV5-1 and TRBJ1-5, is KAGVTQTPRYLIKTRGQQVTLSCSPISGHRSVSWYQQTPGQGLQFLFEYFSETQRNKGNFPGRFSGRQFSNSRSEMNVSTLELGDSALYLCASSLGPASNQPQHFGDGTRLSIL.

This clonotype has a count of ten or more. This chain uses TRBV24-1 with TRBJ2-1, with D possibly called TRBD1 or TRBD2 (5 bases each). Deletions cut 2 bases from V and 2 bases from J, with 12 bases between. Germline values: CDR1 KGHDR, CDR2 SFDVKD. The CDR3 sequence is 16 residues long. CDR3 in DNA: TGTGCCACCAGTGATTCCGGGACGACGGCCTACAATGAGCAGTTCTTC. It translates to CATSDSGTTAYNEQFF.

This clonotype was seen ten or more times. This chain uses TRBV6-5 with TRBJ2-7; D uncertain. This CDR3 is built from 15 residues. The V end was cut by 3 bases, the J end by 4 bases, with 16 bases between. In germline, CDR1 is MNHEY, CDR2 SVGAGI. The CDR3 nucleotides read TGTGCCAGCAGTTATGCGGCGGAGCAAGCGTACGAGCAGTACTTC. It encodes CASSYAAEQAYEQYF.

This clonotype occurred many times. The chain is built from TRBV12-3 or TRBV12-4 and TRBJ2-1, with 7 bases matching TRBD1. Trimming removed 6 bases from V and 7 bases from J; junction bases left unmatched: 12. The CDR3 consists of 15 residues. The CDR3 nucleotides are TGTGCCAGCAGCTCGGGACAGATGGGCAGTAATGAGCAGTTCTTC. Protein: CASSSGQMGSNEQFF.

This clonotype was seen at least ten times. The chain joins TRBV10-2 to TRBJ1-5; unclear D gene. The V gene lost 3 bases and the J gene lost 0 bases, with 9 bases spanning the gap. This CDR3 comprises 15 residues. Germline V gene lookup returns CDR1 WSHSY and CDR2 SAAADI. The CDR3 nucleotides read TGCGCCAGCAGTGACGGAAGTTTTAGCAATCAGCCCCAGCATTTT. Its protein is CASSDGSFSNQPQHF.

The chain recombines TRBV2 with TRBJ2-5, with TRBD2 matching 10 bases. Losses at the gene ends were 8 bases for V and 2 bases for J; bases not matched to a gene: 2. CDR3 size: 13 residues. The germline CDR1 and CDR2 sequences are SNHLY and FYNNEI. CDR3 in DNA: TGTGCCAGCTCAGCGGGGGGGCAAGAGACCCAGTACTTC. The encoded protein is CASSAGGQETQYF.

This clonotype has ten or more counts. The chain recombines TRBV11-2 with TRBJ2-5; TRBD1 matches 8 bases. In germline, CDR1 is SGHAT, CDR2 FQNNGV. The CDR3 contains 14 residues. V trimming: 4 bases; J trimming: 3 bases; junction bases outside the gene matches: 4. CDR3 sequence: CASSSPDREETQYF. The DNA of the CDR3 is TGTGCCAGCAGCTCCCCGGACAGGGAAGAGACCCAGTACTTC.

The chain is built from TRBV20-1 and TRBJ2-1; 13 bases align to TRBD2. The J segment lost 6 bases and the V segment lost 5 bases, leaving 7 bases of the junction unmatched. The CDR3 loop spans 15 amino acids. The germline V gene has CDR1 DFQATT and CDR2 SNEGSKA (reference sequence). The CDR3: CSAVGTSGIGNEQFF. The CDR3 bases are TGCAGTGCTGTCGGGACTAGCGGGATAGGCAATGAGCAGTTCTTC.

In its sample, this clonotype was seen many times. The V call is TRBV4-1, the J call TRBJ1-5; TRBD1 is a possible D gene (6 bases). The CDR3 runs 15 residues. Trimming took off 4 bases at V and 5 bases at J, with 15 bases between the two ends. The germline V gene encodes CDR1 MGHRA and CDR2 YSYEKL. The CDR3 region is CASSLRDGGHQPQHF. CDR3 coding DNA: TGCGCCAGCAGCCTCCGGGACGGGGGGCATCAGCCCCAGCATTTT.

In this sample, this clonotype is medium-sized. The V gene is TRBV20-1, the J gene TRBJ1-5; 8 positions match TRBD1. This CDR3 region has 13 residues. Unmatched junction bases numbered 7, after V lost 6 bases and J lost 6 bases. The germline V gene has CDR1 DFQATT and CDR2 SNEGSKA (reference sequence). In nucleotides, the CDR3 is TGCAGTGCACAACAGGGGGTACGTCAGCCCCAGCATTTT. Protein product: CSAQQGVRQPQHF.

In its sample, this clonotype was seen many times. The chain recombines TRBV6-5 with TRBJ1-6; D may be TRBD1 (5 bases). With 0 bases removed from V and 10 bases from J, the gap between germline ends came to 10 bases. Germline CDR1 reads MNHEY; CDR2 reads SVGAGI. The CDR3 sequence is 14 residues long. Written as DNA, the CDR3 is TGTGCCAGCAGTTACTCGCAGGGAGGCTCACCCCTCCACTTT. It is translated as CASSYSQGGSPLHF.

V usage is TRBV20-1 and J usage is TRBJ2-1, with D uncertain. CDR1 DFQATT and CDR2 SNEGSKA come from the germline V gene (reference sequence). The CDR3 has 12 amino acids. Trimming shortened V by 6 bases and J by 6 bases, and 12 bases separated the two germline ends. The CDR3 region is CSAPTFSNEQFF. CDR3 DNA sequence: TGCAGTGCCCCGACTTTTTCCAATGAGCAGTTCTTC.

By frequency in the sample, this clonotype is medium-sized. The chain uses TRBV27 and TRBJ2-3; D is undetermined. Germline CDR1 MNHEY, CDR2 SMNVEV (reference sequence). V shed 4 bases and J shed 0 bases, with 5 bases lying between them. The CDR3 extends over 13 amino acids. For the CDR3, the DNA is TGTGCCAGCAGTTCGCCTAGCACAGATACGCAGTATTTT. This encodes CASSSPSTDTQYF.

This clonotype was seen ten or more times. The chain is built from TRBV20-1 and TRBJ1-4; D possibly corresponds to TRBD1 (6 bases). Trimming cost V 3 bases and J 5 bases, with 10 bases left between them. CDR3 length: 13 residues. CDR1 is DFQATT and CDR2 is SNEGSKA in the germline V gene (reference sequence). The CDR3: CSARDSRNEKLFF. The CDR3 nucleotides read TGCAGTGCTAGGGACAGCCGAAATGAAAAACTGTTTTTT.

This clonotype is labeled medium-sized. The chain joins TRBV24-1 to TRBJ2-5; D perhaps matches TRBD2 (5 bases). Per the germline V gene, CDR1 is KGHDR and CDR2 is SFDVKD. CDR3 size: 16 residues. Trimming left V 1 base short and J 5 bases short, with 16 bases between. CDR3 residues: CATSDFSDSTYETQYF. In DNA, the CDR3 is TGTGCCACCAGTGATTTCTCGGACTCGACCTACGAGACCCAGTACTTC.

This clonotype was found a few times. The chain combines TRBV5-1 with TRBJ2-3; D perhaps matches TRBD2 (6 bases). The germline V gene encodes CDR1 SGHRS and CDR2 YFSETQ. Trimming stripped 4 bases from V and 4 bases from J, with 19 bases between. The CDR3 is 16 amino acids. The CDR3: CASSLKTGEGSDTQYF. The CDR3, as DNA: TGCGCCAGCAGCCTGAAGACGGGGGAAGGGTCAGATACGCAGTATTTT.

This clonotype has ten or more counts. The chain uses TRBV29-1 and TRBJ2-1, with D possibly being TRBD1 (6 bases). This CDR3 has 13 residues. The germline V and J ends were trimmed by 7 bases and 5 bases, with 15 bases remaining between them. Looked up from germline, CDR1 is SQVTM and CDR2 is ANQGSEA. The DNA of the CDR3 is TGCAGCGGGGACAATCCCCTGAACAATGAGCAGTTCTTC. Its translation is CSGDNPLNNEQFF.

V usage is TRBV7-8 and J usage is TRBJ2-3; 7 bases are shared with TRBD1. CDR1 and CDR2 (germline): SGHVS, FQNEAQ. V was pared by 3 bases and J by 3 bases, with 12 bases of the junction left unmatched. CDR3 length: 17 amino acids. This CDR3 reads CASSLGTGQYLTDTQYF. The CDR3 DNA reads as TGTGCCAGCAGCTTGGGTACGGGACAGTACCTAACAGATACGCAGTATTTT.

This clonotype was seen only a few times. CDR3 nucleotides: TGCGCCAGCACTCGGGAGGGCCGGGAGACCCAGTACTTC. Translation: CASTREGRETQYF. The rearrangement links TRBV5-1 to TRBJ2-5; 8 positions agree with TRBD2. The CDR3 totals 13 residues. Germline loops: CDR1 SGHRS, CDR2 YFSETQ. V dropped 6 bases and J dropped 5; count of bases not matched to a gene: 6.

By share, this clonotype counts as medium-sized (0.01 to 0.1%). The V gene is TRBV9, the J gene TRBJ2-7; TRBD2 might be the D (5 bases). The germline CDR1 and CDR2 sequences are SGDLS and YYNGEE. The V end lost 0 bases, the J end lost 6 bases, and 13 bases lay between the germline ends. The CDR3 spans 14 residues. CDR3 in amino acids: CASSVEAGMGEQYF. The CDR3 DNA sequence: TGTGCCAGCAGCGTAGAGGCCGGGATGGGCGAGCAGTACTTC.

The V and J genes are TRBV27 and TRBJ2-3; no clear D. The CDR3 runs to 16 residues. Germline CDR1 reads MNHEY; CDR2 reads SMNVEV (reference sequence). The V end was cut by 5 bases, the J end by 0 bases, with 15 bases between. The CDR3 region is CASSPPRGLSTDTQYF. CDR3 in DNA: TGTGCCAGCAGTCCCCCCAGAGGTCTTAGCACAGATACGCAGTATTTT.

The table lists this clonotype with many counts. Here the CDR3 reads CASSQAGQGKAFF. CDR3 sequence (DNA): TGTGCCAGCAGCCAAGCGGGACAGGGCAAAGCTTTCTTT. The chain has TRBV3-1 and TRBJ1-1; 9 bases fit TRBD1. Losses at the gene ends were 1 base for V and 9 bases for J; bases not matched to a gene: 3. Germline V lookup: CDR1 LGHDT, CDR2 YNNKEL (reference sequence). This CDR3 is built from 13 residues. Filled out from reference TRBV3-1 and TRBJ1-1, the complete variable domain reads DTAVSQTPKYLVTQMGNDKSIKCEQNLGHDTMYWYKQDSKKFLKIMFSYNNKELIINETVPNRFSPKSPDKAHLNLHINSLELGDSAVYFCASSQAGQGKAFFGQGTRLTVV.

This clonotype was counted at least ten times. The genes are TRBV20-1 and TRBJ2-1; TRBD2 matches at 9 bases. V trimming: 1 base; J trimming: 5 bases; junction bases outside the gene matches: 3. The CDR3 has 14 residues. Germline V lookup: CDR1 DFQATT, CDR2 SNEGSKA (reference sequence). The CDR3 loop reads CSARGLAGNNEQFF. CDR3 coding DNA: TGCAGTGCTAGAGGCCTAGCGGGAAACAATGAGCAGTTCTTC.

This clonotype occurred many times. The chain uses TRBV28 and TRBJ1-2; D is possibly TRBD1 (5 bases). With 4 bases removed from V and 8 bases from J, the gap between germline ends came to 14 bases. Germline values: CDR1 MDHEN, CDR2 SYDVKM. This CDR3 has 13 amino acids. CDR3 sequence reads: CASSYIPREGYTF. For the CDR3, the DNA is TGTGCCAGCAGTTACATCCCCAGGGAAGGCTACACCTTC.

This clonotype was counted at least ten times. V usage is TRBV6-5 and J usage is TRBJ2-7, with TRBD1 identical over 7 bases. Germline CDR1 reads MNHEY; CDR2 reads SVGAGI. Trimming cost V 6 bases and J 3 bases; bases outside gene matches: 8. The CDR3 is made up of 14 amino acids. CDR3 protein: CASRMGQPFYEQYF. CDR3 DNA: TGTGCCAGCAGGATGGGACAGCCTTTCTACGAGCAGTACTTC.